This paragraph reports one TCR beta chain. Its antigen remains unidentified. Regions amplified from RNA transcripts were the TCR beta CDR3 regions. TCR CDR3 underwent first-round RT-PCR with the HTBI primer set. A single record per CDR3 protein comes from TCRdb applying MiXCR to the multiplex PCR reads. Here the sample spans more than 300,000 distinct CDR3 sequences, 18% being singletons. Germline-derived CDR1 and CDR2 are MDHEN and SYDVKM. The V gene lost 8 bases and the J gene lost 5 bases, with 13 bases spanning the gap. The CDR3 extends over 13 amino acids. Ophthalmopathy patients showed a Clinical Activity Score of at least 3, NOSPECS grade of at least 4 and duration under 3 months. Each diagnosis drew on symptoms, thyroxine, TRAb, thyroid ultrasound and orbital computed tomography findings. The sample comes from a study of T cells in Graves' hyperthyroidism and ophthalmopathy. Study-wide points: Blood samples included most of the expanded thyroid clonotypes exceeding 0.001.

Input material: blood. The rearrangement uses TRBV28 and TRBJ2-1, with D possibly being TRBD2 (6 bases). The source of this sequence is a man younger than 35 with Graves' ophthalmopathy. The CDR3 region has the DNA TGTGCCAGCGGGAGGCGCCGCCACAATGAGCAGTTCTTC. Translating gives CASGRRRHNEQFF.